The rows below give T cell receptor beta chains drawn from one sample of a study of early stage breast cancer tumors. Sequenced by immunoSEQ multiplex PCR; TCRdb stores in-frame clones only, minus some. The sample lists around 71,000 clones; more than 65% were seen once. The sequenced sample consisted of blood. These receptors all come from a person aged 55 to 75 with breast cancer. CDR3s include the opening cysteine and the closing phenylalanine or tryptophan. Each record gives: V gene, CDR3 protein.

v_gene: TRBV27
CDR3aa: CASSPVVRGDYGYTF

v_gene: TRBV7-2
CDR3aa: CASSIQLNQPQHF

v_gene: TRBV9
CDR3aa: CASSPGFRNYEQYF

v_gene: TRBV2
CDR3aa: CASSPLSSEQYF

v_gene: TRBV7-9
CDR3aa: CASSLGFGQVEHEQYF

v_gene: TRBV30
CDR3aa: CAWRQDSLRYEQFF

v_gene: TRBV6-1
CDR3aa: CASSETRGGSEKLFF

v_gene: TRBV29-1
CDR3aa: CSVETGTDYTGELFF

v_gene: TRBV7-2
CDR3aa: CASSRTNRAEAFF

v_gene: TRBV6-6
CDR3aa: CASSRLRTGELFF

v_gene: TRBV27
CDR3aa: CASQGDGDTQYF

v_gene: TRBV27
CDR3aa: CASSPLDPGAKNIQYF

v_gene: TRBV5-1
CDR3aa: CASSAGLNEQFF

v_gene: TRBV2
CDR3aa: CASSSASGRAIGELFF

v_gene: TRBV6-6
CDR3aa: CASSSGQGVLDTEAFF

v_gene: TRBV19
CDR3aa: CARAPGVTYNEQFF

v_gene: TRBV6-1
CDR3aa: CASSETKTNRGQPQHF

v_gene: TRBV5-1
CDR3aa: CASSLASTAKETQYF

v_gene: TRBV28
CDR3aa: CASQRTGTIGNTIYF

v_gene: TRBV11-1
CDR3aa: CASSLSLGQGLYEQYF

v_gene: TRBV28
CDR3aa: CASRPADRTGELFF

v_gene: TRBV28
CDR3aa: CASSSSRVEAFF

v_gene: TRBV7-9
CDR3aa: CASSLDREGTDTQYF

v_gene: TRBV18
CDR3aa: CASSPRAQSAEQYF

v_gene: TRBV5-6
CDR3aa: CASSFGPWSSGNTIYF

v_gene: TRBV5-4
CDR3aa: CAFALSGMETQYF

v_gene: TRBV11-3
CDR3aa: CASSLSGGEAFF

v_gene: TRBV6-4
CDR3aa: CASSSTGGSGDEQFF

v_gene: TRBV27
CDR3aa: CASSSPSARGTDTQYF

v_gene: TRBV5-1
CDR3aa: CASSLLAGYKSEQFF

v_gene: TRBV5-4
CDR3aa: CASSLKEVFYGYTF

v_gene: TRBV28
CDR3aa: CASSPDRGSGNTIYF

v_gene: TRBV5-5
CDR3aa: CASSPDADTQYF

v_gene: TRBV27
CDR3aa: CASSRSVGQVYNSPLHF

v_gene: TRBV7-2
CDR3aa: CASSLGLAGGNEQFF

v_gene: TRBV14
CDR3aa: CASSQGGPQAEQYF

v_gene: TRBV30
CDR3aa: CAWSGQGYQPQHF

v_gene: TRBV29-1
CDR3aa: CSVGQGAGGYTF

v_gene: TRBV29-1
CDR3aa: CSVTNTGELFF

v_gene: TRBV5-1
CDR3aa: CASSRGGTDTQYF

v_gene: TRBV9
CDR3aa: CASSLFSGGGTDTQYF

v_gene: TRBV27
CDR3aa: CASSLSRTSYEQFF

v_gene: TRBV7-9
CDR3aa: CASSFDSYGYTF

v_gene: TRBV7-9
CDR3aa: CASSVGDSSNQPQHF

v_gene: TRBV2
CDR3aa: CASSGRIGQETQYF

v_gene: TRBV6-1
CDR3aa: CASSEAGSNQPQHF

v_gene: TRBV7-2
CDR3aa: CASSLRPAGTAGDTQYF

v_gene: TRBV4-1
CDR3aa: CASSNSVRGSNEKLFF

v_gene: TRBV5-6
CDR3aa: CASSLNRGLTGELFF

v_gene: TRBV18
CDR3aa: CASSREGQPTDTQYF

v_gene: TRBV7-8
CDR3aa: CASCGGPAATDTQYF

v_gene: TRBV5-1
CDR3aa: CASSETGGDNSPLHF

v_gene: TRBV28
CDR3aa: CASSRGLHEQFF

v_gene: TRBV18
CDR3aa: CASSPNLRDIETQYF

v_gene: TRBV7-9
CDR3aa: CASSSTSGATDTQYF

v_gene: TRBV30
CDR3aa: CAWGDSMDYSNQPQHF

v_gene: TRBV7-7
CDR3aa: CASSKSSAAETQYF

v_gene: TRBV14
CDR3aa: CASSSIQLAGVPSYEQFF

v_gene: TRBV6-6
CDR3aa: CASSTENRGTYEQYF